This TCR beta chain was identified in a study of shared clonotypes between healthy human individuals. The assay ran at deep level. Measured with immunoSEQ multiplex PCR; TCRdb has only the in-frame clones, and not every one. Here the sample spans more than 2,000,000 clones, 85% to 95% being singletons. General study results and limits: Memory subsets had estimated richness that was generally smaller than that of naive subsets. Across a handful of donors, naive CD4 shared 5% to 6%, naive CD8 more than 3%, memory CD4 roughly 2.3%, memory CD8 0.4%.

The CDR3 sequence is 11 residues long. Germline CDR1 reads MNHEY; CDR2 reads SMNVEV (reference sequence). V lost 4 bases and J 0 bases, leaving 1 base between the germline ends. As for this clone: The antigen is undetermined. This specimen includes other DNA sequences encoding the same CDR3.

The receptor was derived from a young man in good health. Some clones in this sample may be carry-over from other donors' samples. The sequenced material came from naive CD4+ T cells from PBMCs. Subset described: CD45RA+ positively selected. The chain has TRBV27 and TRBJ2-7; D gene unclear. The CDR3 nucleotides read TGTGCCAGCAGTTCCTCCTACGAGCAGTACTTC. Protein sequence: CASSSSYEQYF.